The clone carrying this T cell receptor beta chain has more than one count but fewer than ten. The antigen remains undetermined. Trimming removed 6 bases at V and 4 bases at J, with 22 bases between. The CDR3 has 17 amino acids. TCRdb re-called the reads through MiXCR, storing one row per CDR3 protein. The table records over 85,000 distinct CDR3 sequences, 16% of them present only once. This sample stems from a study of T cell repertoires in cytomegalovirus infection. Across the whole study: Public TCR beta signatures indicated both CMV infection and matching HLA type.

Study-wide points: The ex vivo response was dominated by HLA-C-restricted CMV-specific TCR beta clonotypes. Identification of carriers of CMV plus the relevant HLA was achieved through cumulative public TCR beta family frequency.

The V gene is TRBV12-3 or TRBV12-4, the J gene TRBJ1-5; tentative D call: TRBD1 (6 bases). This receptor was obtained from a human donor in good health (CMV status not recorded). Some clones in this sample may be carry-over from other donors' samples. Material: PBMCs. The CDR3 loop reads CASSPPSQGLGNQPQHF. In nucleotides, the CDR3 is TGTGCCAGCAGCCCCCCTTCACAGGGACTAGGGAATCAGCCCCAGCATTTT.